A single sample gave rise to the 14 T cell receptor beta chains below, sequenced in a study of control samples from healthy donors and cancer patients. Only in-frame clones appear in the TCRdb table, and some are missing; sequencing was by immunoSEQ multiplex PCR. Of 170,000 or so clones in the sample, 94% were seen once. The material sequenced was blood. Receptors originate from a woman aged 18-30 years in good health.

This chain joins TRBV13 and TRBJ2-7, with D possibly TRBD2 on 5 matching bases. From germline, CDR1 is PRHDT and CDR2 FYEKMQ (reference sequence). Trimming pared 1 base from V and 0 bases from J, leaving 7 bases between. This CDR3 comprises 14 residues. The CDR3 nucleotides read TGTGCCAGCAGCTTAGATCGGGGCTCCTACGAGCAGTACTTC. Its translation is CASSLDRGSYEQYF.

The chain carries TRBV23-1 and TRBJ1-5, with TRBD1 as a possible D gene (5 bases). TRBV23-1 counts as an open reading frame of uncertain function. V lost 4 bases, J lost 6 bases, and 10 bases lay in between. The CDR3 extends over 13 amino acids. CDR3 protein: CASSPSGVQPQHF. The CDR3 coding sequence is TGCGCCAGCAGTCCCTCGGGGGTTCAGCCCCAGCATTTT.

The J gene is TRBJ2-7, the V gene TRBV27; TRBD1 matches at 7 bases. With V trimmed by 6 bases and J by 0 bases, 5 bases remained unmatched. Germline V gene sequence: CDR1 MNHEY, CDR2 SMNVEV (reference sequence). The CDR3 has 14 residues. The CDR3 DNA reads as TGTGCCAGCAGACGTCCAGGGGGCTCCTACGAGCAGTACTTC. This gives the protein CASRRPGGSYEQYF.

The chain recombines TRBV5-1 with TRBJ2-2; 8 positions agree with TRBD1. The CDR3 is 15 amino acids. V lost 0 bases, J lost 5 bases, and 3 bases stayed unmatched. CDR1 and CDR2 (germline): SGHRS, YFSETQ. In nucleotides, the CDR3 is TGCGCCAGCAGCTTGGTACAGGGGGGAACCGGGGAGCTGTTTTTT. Its protein is CASSLVQGGTGELFF.

The J gene is TRBJ2-5, the V gene TRBV6-6; 11 nucleotides line up with TRBD1. Trimming cost V 6 bases and J 5 bases; bases outside gene matches: 8. CDR1 MNHNY and CDR2 SVGAGI come from the germline V gene (reference sequence). This CDR3 has 15 amino acids. CDR3 DNA: TGTGCCAGCAGCGACGGGGGACAGGGGGGTGAGACCCAGTACTTC. As protein: CASSDGGQGGETQYF.

Only one count was recorded for this clone. The rearrangement uses TRBV10-3 and TRBJ1-5, with TRBD1 matching over 9 bases. CDR1 is ENHRY, CDR2 SYGVKD, per germline. V was clipped by 10 bases and J by 4 bases; unmatched bases: 2. The CDR3 runs to 12 residues. The CDR3 DNA follows: TGTGCCACCGGGACAGGGAATCAGCCCCAGCATTTT. This codes for CATGTGNQPQHF.

The chain couples TRBV7-8 to TRBJ1-1; possibly TRBD1 for D (6 bases). The V end was cut by 4 bases, the J end by 1 base, with 16 bases between. The CDR3 runs to 16 residues. From germline, CDR1 is SGHVS and CDR2 FQNEAQ. CDR3 amino acids: CASSSTRVGANTEAFF. The CDR3 coding sequence is TGTGCCAGCAGCTCGACTAGGGTGGGGGCGAACACTGAAGCTTTCTTT.

This chain uses TRBV3-1 (or the pseudogene TRBV3-2) with TRBJ1-2; tentative D call: TRBD1 (6 bases). Germline V gene lookup returns CDR1 LGHDT and CDR2 YNNKEL (reference sequence). This CDR3 is 13 amino acids long. Trimming stripped 2 bases from V and 8 bases from J, with 12 bases between. CDR3 region: CASSQSRDMGYTF. The CDR3 DNA reads TGTGCCAGCAGCCAATCCAGGGACATGGGCTACACCTTC.

CDR3 sequence: CASSFIGQNQETQYF. The CDR3 DNA follows: TGTGCCAGCAGCTTCATTGGTCAGAACCAAGAGACCCAGTACTTC. This chain links TRBV7-6 with TRBJ2-5; D ambiguous. V was trimmed by 3 bases and J by 0 bases, leaving 11 bases between them. The CDR3 is 15 residues long. Germline-derived CDR1 and CDR2 are SGHVS and FNYEAQ. Full variable domain (rest looked up from reference TRBV7-6 and TRBJ2-5): GAGVSQSPRYKVTKRGQDVALRCDPISGHVSLYWYRQALGQGPEFLTYFNYEAQQDKSGLPNDRFSAERPEGSISTLTIQRTEQRDSAMYRCASSFIGQNQETQYFGPGTRLLVL.

This clone was recorded only once. The chain employs TRBV6-2 or TRBV6-3 and TRBJ1-5; TRBD1 is a possible D gene (5 bases). Germline-derived CDR1 and CDR2 are MNHEY and SVGEGT. CDR3 length equals 17 residues. V lost 6 bases to trimming and J lost 2 bases, with 20 bases between them. In DNA, the CDR3 is TGTGCCAGCAGCCCTTCCGGGCCTGGGGGAGGCAATCAGCCCCAGCATTTT. This translates into CASSPSGPGGGNQPQHF.

This clone has only one observation. V and J are TRBV20-1 and TRBJ2-5; no firm D call. CDR3 length equals 12 residues. CDR1 DFQATT and CDR2 SNEGSKA come from the germline V gene (reference sequence). V dropped 3 bases and J dropped 2 bases, with 7 bases sitting between them. The CDR3: CSASWLQETQYF. The CDR3 coding sequence is TGCAGTGCTAGTTGGCTGCAAGAGACCCAGTACTTC.

V and J are TRBV11-2 and TRBJ1-1; possibly TRBD1 for D (6 bases). The CDR3 is 13 residues long. V was trimmed by 6 bases and J by 1 base, leaving 9 bases between them. From germline, CDR1 is SGHAT and CDR2 FQNNGV. CDR3 DNA: TGTGCCAGCAGTTCCAGGGGGAACACTGAAGCTTTCTTT. Encoded protein: CASSSRGNTEAFF.

The chain links TRBV27 to TRBJ1-4; weak D call: TRBD1 (5 bases). Germline CDR1 and CDR2: MNHEY and SMNVEV (reference sequence). Between the trimmed V and J ends, which lost 5 bases and 8 bases, there was a span of 18 bases. The CDR3 is 15 residues long. The CDR3 is CASSLLGGATEKLFF. In DNA form, the CDR3 reads TGTGCCAGCAGTCTTCTCGGGGGAGCCACCGAAAAACTGTTTTTT.

This clone was found a few times. The rearrangement uses TRBV5-1 and TRBJ1-2; no reliable D call. In germline, CDR1 is SGHRS, CDR2 YFSETQ. The CDR3 loop spans 12 amino acids. V lost 5 bases and J 3 bases, leaving 8 bases between the germline ends. The CDR3 loop reads CASREGHYGYTF. The CDR3 DNA reads as TGCGCCAGCAGGGAGGGCCACTATGGCTACACCTTC.